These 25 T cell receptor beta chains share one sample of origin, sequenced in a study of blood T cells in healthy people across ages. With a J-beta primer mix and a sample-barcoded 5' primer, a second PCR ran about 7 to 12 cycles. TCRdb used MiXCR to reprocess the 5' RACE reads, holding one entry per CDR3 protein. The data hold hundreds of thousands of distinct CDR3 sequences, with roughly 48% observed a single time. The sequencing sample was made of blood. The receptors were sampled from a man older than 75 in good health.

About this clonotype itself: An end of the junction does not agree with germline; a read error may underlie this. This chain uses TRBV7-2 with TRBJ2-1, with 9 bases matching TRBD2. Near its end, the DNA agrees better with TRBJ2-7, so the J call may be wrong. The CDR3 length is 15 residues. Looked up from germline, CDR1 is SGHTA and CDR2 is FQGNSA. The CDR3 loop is CASSLAGNSYNEQYF. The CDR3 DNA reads TGTGCCAGCAGCCTAGCGGGGAACTCCTACAATGAGCAGTACTTC.

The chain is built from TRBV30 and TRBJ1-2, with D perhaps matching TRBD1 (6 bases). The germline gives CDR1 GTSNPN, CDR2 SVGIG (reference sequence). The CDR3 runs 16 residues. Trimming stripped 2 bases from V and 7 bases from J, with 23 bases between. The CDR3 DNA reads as TGTGCCTGGAGTAGGGACACGCGGGGGGCGCTCCCTGGCTACACCTTC. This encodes CAWSRDTRGALPGYTF.

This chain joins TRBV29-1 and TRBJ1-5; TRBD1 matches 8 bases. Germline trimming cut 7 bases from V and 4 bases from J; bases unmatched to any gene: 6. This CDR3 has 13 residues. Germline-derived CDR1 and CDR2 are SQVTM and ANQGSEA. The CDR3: CSAKDRANQPQHF. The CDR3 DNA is TGCAGCGCGAAGGACAGGGCGAATCAGCCCCAGCATTTT. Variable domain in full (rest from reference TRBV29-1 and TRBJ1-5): SAVISQKPSRDICQRGTSLTIQCQVDSQVTMMFWYRQQPGQSLTLIATANQGSEATYESGFVIDKFPISRPNLTFSTLTVSNMSPEDSSIYLCSAKDRANQPQHFGDGTRLSIL.

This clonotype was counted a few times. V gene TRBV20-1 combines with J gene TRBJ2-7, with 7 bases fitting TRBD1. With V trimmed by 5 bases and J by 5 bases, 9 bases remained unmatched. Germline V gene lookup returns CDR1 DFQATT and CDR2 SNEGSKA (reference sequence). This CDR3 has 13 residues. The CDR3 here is CSAAVTGADEQYF. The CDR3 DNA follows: TGCAGTGCTGCGGTCACAGGGGCGGACGAGCAGTACTTC.

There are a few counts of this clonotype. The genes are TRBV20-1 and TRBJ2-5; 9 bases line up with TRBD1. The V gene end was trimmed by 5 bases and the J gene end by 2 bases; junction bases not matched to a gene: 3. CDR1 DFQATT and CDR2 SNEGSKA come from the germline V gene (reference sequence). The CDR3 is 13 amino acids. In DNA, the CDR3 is TGCAGTGCTGGGGACAGGGTTCAAGAGACCCAGTACTTC. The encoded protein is CSAGDRVQETQYF.

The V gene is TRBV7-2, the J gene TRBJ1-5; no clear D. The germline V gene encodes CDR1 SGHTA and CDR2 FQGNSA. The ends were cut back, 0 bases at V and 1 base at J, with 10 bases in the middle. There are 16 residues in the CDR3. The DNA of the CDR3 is TGTGCCAGCAGCTTAGCGGCTGGTCCGAGCAATCAGCCCCAGCATTTT. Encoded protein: CASSLAAGPSNQPQHF.

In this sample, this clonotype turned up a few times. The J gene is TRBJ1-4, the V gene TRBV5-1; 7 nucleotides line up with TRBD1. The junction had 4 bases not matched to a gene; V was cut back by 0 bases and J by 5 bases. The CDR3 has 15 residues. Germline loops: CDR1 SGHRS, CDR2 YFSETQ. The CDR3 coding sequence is TGCGCCAGCAGCTTGGGGGACAGCCCGAATGAAAAACTGTTTTTT. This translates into CASSLGDSPNEKLFF.

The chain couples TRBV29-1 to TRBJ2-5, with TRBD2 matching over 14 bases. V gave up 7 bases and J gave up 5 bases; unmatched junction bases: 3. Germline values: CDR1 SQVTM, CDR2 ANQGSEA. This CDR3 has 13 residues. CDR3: CSGLAGGPETQYF. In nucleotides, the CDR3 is TGCAGCGGACTAGCGGGAGGGCCCGAGACCCAGTACTTC.

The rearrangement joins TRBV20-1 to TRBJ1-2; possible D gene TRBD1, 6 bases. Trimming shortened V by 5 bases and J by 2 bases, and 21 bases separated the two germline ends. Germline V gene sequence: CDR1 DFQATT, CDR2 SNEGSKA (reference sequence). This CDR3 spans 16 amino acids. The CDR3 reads CSASPRGQEGNYGYTF. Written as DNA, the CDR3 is TGCAGTGCTTCCCCACGGGGGCAGGAAGGCAACTATGGCTACACCTTC.

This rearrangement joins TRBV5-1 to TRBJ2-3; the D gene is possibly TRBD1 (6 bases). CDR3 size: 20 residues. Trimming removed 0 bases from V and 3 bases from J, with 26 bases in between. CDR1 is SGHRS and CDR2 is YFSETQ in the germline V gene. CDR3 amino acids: CASSLDASDRPVAVTDTQYF. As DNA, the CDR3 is TGCGCCAGCAGCTTGGACGCAAGTGACAGGCCCGTGGCAGTAACAGATACGCAGTATTTT.

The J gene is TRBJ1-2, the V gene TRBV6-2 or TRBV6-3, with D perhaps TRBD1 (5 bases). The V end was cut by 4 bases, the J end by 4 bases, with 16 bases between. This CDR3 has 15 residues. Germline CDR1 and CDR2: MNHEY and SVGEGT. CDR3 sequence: CASSFNPDRLYGYTF. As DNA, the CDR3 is TGTGCCAGCAGTTTCAACCCAGACAGACTCTATGGCTACACCTTC.

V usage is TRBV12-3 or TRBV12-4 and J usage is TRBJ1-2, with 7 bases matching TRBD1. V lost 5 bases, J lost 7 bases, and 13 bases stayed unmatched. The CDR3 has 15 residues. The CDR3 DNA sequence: TGTGCCAGCAGTCGAGATCCGGGACAGCACTGTGGCTACACCTTC. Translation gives CASSRDPGQHCGYTF.

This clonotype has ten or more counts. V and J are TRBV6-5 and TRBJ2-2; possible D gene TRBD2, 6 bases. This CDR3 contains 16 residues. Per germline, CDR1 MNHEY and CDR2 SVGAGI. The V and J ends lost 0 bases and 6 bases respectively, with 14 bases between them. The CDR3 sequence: CASSYSTGGKAGELFF. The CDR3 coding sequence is TGTGCCAGCAGTTACTCGACCGGGGGAAAAGCCGGGGAGCTGTTTTTT.

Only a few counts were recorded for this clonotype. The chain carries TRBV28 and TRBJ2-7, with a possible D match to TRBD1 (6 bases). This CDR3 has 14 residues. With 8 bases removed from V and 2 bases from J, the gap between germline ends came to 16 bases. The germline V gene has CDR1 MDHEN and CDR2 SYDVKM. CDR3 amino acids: CASATQGPTYEQYF. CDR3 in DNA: TGTGCCAGCGCCACACAGGGACCTACCTACGAGCAGTACTTC.

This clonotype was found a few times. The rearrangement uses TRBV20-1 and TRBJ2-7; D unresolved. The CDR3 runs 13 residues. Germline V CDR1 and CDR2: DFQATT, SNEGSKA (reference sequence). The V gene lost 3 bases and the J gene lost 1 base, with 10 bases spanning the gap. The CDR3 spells CSARTPTSYEQYF. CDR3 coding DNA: TGCAGTGCTAGGACCCCAACATCCTACGAGCAGTACTTC.

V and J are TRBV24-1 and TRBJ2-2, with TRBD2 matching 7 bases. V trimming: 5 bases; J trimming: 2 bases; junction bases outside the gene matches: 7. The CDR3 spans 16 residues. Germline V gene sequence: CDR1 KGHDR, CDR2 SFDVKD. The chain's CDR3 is CATSGWAGANTGELFF. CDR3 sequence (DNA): TGTGCCACCAGTGGTTGGGCGGGAGCTAACACCGGGGAGCTGTTTTTT.

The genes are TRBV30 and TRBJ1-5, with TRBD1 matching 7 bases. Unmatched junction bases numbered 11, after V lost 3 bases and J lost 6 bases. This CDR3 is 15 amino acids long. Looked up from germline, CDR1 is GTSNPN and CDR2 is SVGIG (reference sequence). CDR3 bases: TGTGCCTGGAGCCCGGGAACAGGGGTTTCTCAGCCCCAGCATTTT. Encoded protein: CAWSPGTGVSQPQHF.

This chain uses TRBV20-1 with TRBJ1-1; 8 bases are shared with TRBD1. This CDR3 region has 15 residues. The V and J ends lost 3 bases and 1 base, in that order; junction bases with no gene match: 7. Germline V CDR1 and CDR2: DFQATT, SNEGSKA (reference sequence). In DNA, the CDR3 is TGCAGTGCTAGCACCCGGGACAGGACGAACACTGAAGCTTTCTTT. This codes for CSASTRDRTNTEAFF.

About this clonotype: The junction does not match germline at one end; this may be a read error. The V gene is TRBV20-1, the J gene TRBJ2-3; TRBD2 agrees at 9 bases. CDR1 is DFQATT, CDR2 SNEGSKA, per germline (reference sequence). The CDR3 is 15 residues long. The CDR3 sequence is CSAPRVAGVTDTPYF. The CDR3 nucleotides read TGCAGTGCTCCTCGGGTAGCGGGAGTGACAGATACGCCGTATTTT.

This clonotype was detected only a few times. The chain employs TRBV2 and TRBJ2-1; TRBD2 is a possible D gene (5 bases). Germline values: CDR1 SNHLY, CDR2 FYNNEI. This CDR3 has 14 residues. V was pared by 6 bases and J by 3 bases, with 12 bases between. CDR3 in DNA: TGTGCCAGCAGCGCCAGCGGCGACTACAATGAGCAGTTCTTC. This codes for CASSASGDYNEQFF.

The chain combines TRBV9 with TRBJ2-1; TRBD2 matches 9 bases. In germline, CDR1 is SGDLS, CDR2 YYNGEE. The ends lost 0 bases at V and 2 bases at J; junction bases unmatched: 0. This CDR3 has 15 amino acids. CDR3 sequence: CASSVVAGAYNEQFF. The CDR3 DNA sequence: TGTGCCAGCAGCGTAGTAGCGGGAGCCTACAATGAGCAGTTCTTC.

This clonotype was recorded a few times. CDR3: CASSLYSGGPYEQYF. The CDR3 DNA sequence: TGTGCCAGCAGTTTATACAGCGGGGGCCCCTACGAGCAGTACTTC. The V call is TRBV27, the J call TRBJ2-7; 8 nucleotides align to TRBD2. Trimming removed 1 base from V and 2 bases from J; junction bases left unmatched: 4. Germline values: CDR1 MNHEY, CDR2 SMNVEV (reference sequence). The CDR3 has 15 amino acids.

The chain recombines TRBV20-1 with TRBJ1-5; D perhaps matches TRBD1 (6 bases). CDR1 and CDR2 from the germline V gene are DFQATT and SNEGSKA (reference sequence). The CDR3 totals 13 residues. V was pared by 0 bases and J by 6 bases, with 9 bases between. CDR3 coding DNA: TGCAGTGCTAGAGAGGGGGCGGGTCAGCCCCAGCATTTT. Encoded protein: CSAREGAGQPQHF.

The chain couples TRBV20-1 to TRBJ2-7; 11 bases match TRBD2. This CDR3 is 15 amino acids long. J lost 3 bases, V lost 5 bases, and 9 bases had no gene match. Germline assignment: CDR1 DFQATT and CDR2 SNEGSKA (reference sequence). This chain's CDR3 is CSAGDAGTSGYEQYF. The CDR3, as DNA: TGCAGTGCTGGTGACGCCGGGACTAGCGGCTACGAGCAGTACTTC.

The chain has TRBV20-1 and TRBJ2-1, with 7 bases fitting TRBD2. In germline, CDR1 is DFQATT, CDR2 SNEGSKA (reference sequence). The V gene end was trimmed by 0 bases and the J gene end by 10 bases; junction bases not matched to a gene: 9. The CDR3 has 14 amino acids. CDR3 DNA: TGCAGTGCTAGAGATCCGAGGGCTAGCGGAGAGCAGTTCTTC. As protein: CSARDPRASGEQFF.